This T cell receptor beta chain was obtained from a study of cytomegalovirus exposure and HLA in healthy donors. Whole-study results and caveats: Among the most significant clusters, several appeared linked to common viral pathogens in a later analysis. The study listed under 200 cytomegalovirus-associated TCR beta chains. The Asian-associated ancestry cluster reportedly had fewer N-insertions than the approximately 700-donor mean in a later analysis. It was assumed in the presence/absence analyses that sequencing depth was roughly uniform across donors.

To note about this clone: The antigen remains undetermined.

Both 60 Vbeta primers and 13 Jbeta primers went into the PCR. Profiling relied on immunoSEQ multiplex PCR, and the TCRdb table lists in-frame clones only, not all of them. Among about 140,000 clones, approximately 80% were seen once, and the ten largest hold around 1.5%. This CDR3 is built from 15 residues. Germline V CDR1 and CDR2: SQVTM, ANQGSEA. Losses at the gene ends were 4 bases for V and 6 bases for J; bases not matched to a gene: 11. Sequenced sample: PBMCs. The sequence derives from a man aged 30 to 45 in good health and CMV-seropositive. The gene calls are TRBV29-1 and TRBJ2-7, with 11 bases lining up with TRBD1. The CDR3 coding sequence is TGCAGCGTTGCCCGTTCCGGGACAGGGGGTTCCGAGCAGTACTTC. Amino acid sequence: CSVARSGTGGSEQYF.